This TCR beta chain was found in a study of cytomegalovirus exposure and HLA in healthy donors. The PCR used 60 Vbeta and 13 Jbeta primers. Using immunoSEQ multiplex PCR, the repertoire was profiled, and TCRdb retains in-frame clones only, with some absent. Of 95,000 to 150,000 clones in the sample, roughly a sixth were seen once. Trimming took 0 bases from V and 5 from J; bases not matched to a gene: 7. This CDR3 spans 17 amino acids. CDR1 and CDR2 from the germline V gene are LGHNA and YSLEER. The receptor was derived from a female donor in good health and CMV-seropositive. The chain carries TRBV4-3 and TRBJ2-7; TRBD2 agrees at 13 bases. Material for sequencing was PBMCs. The CDR3 bases are TGCGCCAGCAGCCAAGATGAGGGACTAGCGGGAAACGACGAGCAGTACTTC. This encodes CASSQDEGLAGNDEQYF.